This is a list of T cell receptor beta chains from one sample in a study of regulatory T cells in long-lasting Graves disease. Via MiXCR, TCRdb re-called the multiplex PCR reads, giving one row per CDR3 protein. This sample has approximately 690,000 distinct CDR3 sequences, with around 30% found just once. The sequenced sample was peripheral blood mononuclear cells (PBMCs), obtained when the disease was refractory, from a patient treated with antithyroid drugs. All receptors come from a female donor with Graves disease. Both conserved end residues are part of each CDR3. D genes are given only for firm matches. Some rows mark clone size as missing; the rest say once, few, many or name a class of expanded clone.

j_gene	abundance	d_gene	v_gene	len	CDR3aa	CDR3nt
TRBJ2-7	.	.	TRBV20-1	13	CSAKAPISYEQYF	TGCAGTGCTAAAGCACCGATCTCCTACGAGCAGTACTTC
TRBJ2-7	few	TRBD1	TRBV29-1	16	CSVEDGEGTGDYEQYF	TGCAGCGTTGAAGATGGTGAAGGGACAGGGGACTACGAGCAGTACTTC
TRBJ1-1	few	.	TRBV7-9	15	CASSLGEIANTEAFF	TGTGCCAGCAGCTTGGGGGAGATTGCAAACACTGAAGCTTTCTTT
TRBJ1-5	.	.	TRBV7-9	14	CASSLATVNQPQHF	TGTGCCAGCAGCTTAGCTACAGTTAATCAGCCCCAGCATTTT
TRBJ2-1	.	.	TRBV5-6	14	CASSSRGSGAAQHF	TGTGCCAGCAGCTCCCGGGGCTCGGGAGCGGCCCAGCACTTC
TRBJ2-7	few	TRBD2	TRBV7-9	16	CASSLSSGLAEYEQYF	TGTGCCAGCAGCTTAAGTTCGGGACTAGCGGAATACGAGCAGTACTTC
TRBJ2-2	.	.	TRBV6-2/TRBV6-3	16	CASSRAQGGDTGELFF	TGTGCCAGCAGCCGGGCCCAGGGGGGGGACACCGGGGAGCTGTTTTTT
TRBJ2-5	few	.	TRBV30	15	CAWSGGGEYQETQYF	TGTGCCTGGAGTGGGGGGGGCGAGTACCAAGAGACCCAGTACTTC
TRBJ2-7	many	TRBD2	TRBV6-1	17	CASKQTSGYSPSYEQYF	TGTGCCAGCAAACAGACTAGCGGTTACTCCCCCTCCTACGAGCAGTACTTC
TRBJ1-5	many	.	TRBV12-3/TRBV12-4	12	CASSFSGQPQHF	TGTGCCAGCAGTTTTAGCGGTCAGCCCCAGCATTTT
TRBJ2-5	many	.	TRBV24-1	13	CATSDYRVETQYF	TGTGCCACCAGTGATTACAGGGTGGAGACCCAGTACTTC
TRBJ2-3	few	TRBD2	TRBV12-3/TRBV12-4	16	CASSSASGRATDTQYF	TGTGCCAGCAGTTCGGCTAGCGGGAGGGCGACAGATACGCAGTATTTT
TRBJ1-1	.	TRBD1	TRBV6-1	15	CAASGTGFLNTEAFF	TGTGCCGCCTCCGGGACAGGGTTTTTGAACACTGAAGCTTTCTTT
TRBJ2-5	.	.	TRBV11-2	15	CASSLDSGGPETQYF	TGTGCCAGCAGCTTAGATTCCGGGGGCCCAGAGACCCAGTACTTC
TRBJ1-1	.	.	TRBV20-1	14	CSAREVIRGTEAFF	TGCAGTGCTAGAGAAGTGATAAGGGGCACTGAAGCTTTCTTT
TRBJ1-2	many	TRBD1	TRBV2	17	CASSGILNSRQGDGYTF	TGTGCCAGCAGTGGAATTCTGAACTCTCGACAGGGTGATGGCTACACCTTC
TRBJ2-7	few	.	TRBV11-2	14	CASTPPRGPYEQYF	TGTGCCAGCACCCCCCCCAGGGGCCCCTACGAGCAGTACTTC
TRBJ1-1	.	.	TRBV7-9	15	CASSRSGGGNTEAFF	TGTGCCAGCAGCCGCTCTGGGGGAGGGAACACTGAAGCTTTCTTT
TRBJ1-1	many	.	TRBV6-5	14	CASSYLGENTEAFF	TGTGCCAGCAGTTACCTTGGGGAGAACACTGAAGCTTTCTTT
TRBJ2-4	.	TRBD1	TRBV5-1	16	CASSLGQGGTKNIQYF	TGCGCCAGCAGCTTGGGTCAAGGGGGCACCAAAAACATTCAGTACTTC
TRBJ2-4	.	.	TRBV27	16	CASSLLPTVAKNIQYF	TGTGCCAGCAGTCTCCTCCCGACTGTAGCCAAAAACATTCAGTACTTC
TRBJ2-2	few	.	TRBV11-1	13	CASSLGQLEELFF	TGTGCCAGCAGCCTAGGCCAGCTCGAGGAGCTGTTTTTT
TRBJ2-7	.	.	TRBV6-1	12	CGTGTVSYEQYF	TGTGGGACCGGGACTGTCTCCTACGAGCAGTACTTC
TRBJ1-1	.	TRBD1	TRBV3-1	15	CASTPRWTGGSEAFF	TGTGCCAGCACCCCCCGGTGGACAGGGGGCTCTGAAGCTTTCTTT
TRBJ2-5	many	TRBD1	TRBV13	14	CASSEPQGGETQYF	TGTGCCAGCAGCGAACCACAGGGGGGAGAGACCCAGTACTTC
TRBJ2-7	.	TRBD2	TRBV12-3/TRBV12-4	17	CASSQRGLASGPYEQYF	TGTGCCAGCAGTCAAAGAGGACTAGCCAGCGGCCCTTACGAGCAGTACTTC
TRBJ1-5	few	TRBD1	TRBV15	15	CATSRGGGGNQPQHF	TGTGCCACCAGCAGAGGAGGGGGCGGCAATCAGCCCCAGCATTTT
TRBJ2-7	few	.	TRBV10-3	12	CAISDGGGQQYF	TGTGCCATCAGTGATGGAGGGGGCCAGCAGTACTTC
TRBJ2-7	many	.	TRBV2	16	CASSVPRTRSSYEQYF	TGTGCCAGCAGCGTCCCACGGACTCGCTCCTCCTACGAGCAGTACTTC
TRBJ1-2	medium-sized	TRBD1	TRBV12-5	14	CASGLGTGFGGYTF	TGTGCTAGTGGTTTGGGGACAGGGTTCGGCGGCTACACCTTC
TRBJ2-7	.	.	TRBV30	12	CAWSTGGYEQYF	TGTGCCTGGAGCACCGGGGGCTACGAGCAGTACTTC
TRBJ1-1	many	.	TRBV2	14	CASNILHLNTEAFF	TGTGCCAGCAATATCTTACACCTGAACACTGAAGCTTTCTTT
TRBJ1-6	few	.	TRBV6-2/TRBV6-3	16	CASEGGLSSYNSPLHF	TGTGCCAGCGAAGGAGGACTCAGCTCCTATAATTCACCCCTCCACTTT
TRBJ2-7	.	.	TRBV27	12	CATRDGIYEQYF	TGTGCCACACGAGACGGGATCTACGAGCAGTACTTC
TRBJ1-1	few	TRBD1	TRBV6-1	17	CASSGGTGMPLNTEAFF	TGTGCCAGCAGTGGTGGGACAGGGATGCCCCTGAACACTGAAGCTTTCTTT
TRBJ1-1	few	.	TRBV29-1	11	CSVEGTVEAFF	TGCAGCGTTGAAGGGACGGTTGAAGCTTTCTTT
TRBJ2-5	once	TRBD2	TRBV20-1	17	CSARDWRSGRYQETQYF	TGCAGTGCTAGAGACTGGCGTAGCGGGAGGTACCAAGAGACCCAGTACTTC
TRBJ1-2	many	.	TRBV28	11	CASSEVVGYTF	TGTGCCAGCAGCGAGGTGGTCGGCTACACCTTC
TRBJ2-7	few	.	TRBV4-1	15	CASSQRDGSRYEQYF	TGCGCCAGCAGCCAACGGGACGGGTCTCGTTACGAGCAGTACTTC
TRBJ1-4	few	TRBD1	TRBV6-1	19	CASSHRTGRVGATNEKLFF	TGTGCCAGCAGTCATCGGACAGGGAGGGTGGGCGCAACTAATGAAAAACTGTTTTTT
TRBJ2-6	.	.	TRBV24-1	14	CATSDSSGANVLTF	TGTGCCACCAGTGACTCATCTGGGGCCAACGTCCTGACTTTC
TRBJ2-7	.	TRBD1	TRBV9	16	CASSPALGTGTYEQYF	TGTGCCAGCAGCCCAGCCTTAGGGACAGGGACCTACGAGCAGTACTTC
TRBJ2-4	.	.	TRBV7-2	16	CASSLSQGSAKNIQYF	TGTGCCAGCAGCTTATCTCAGGGATCGGCCAAAAACATTCAGTACTTC
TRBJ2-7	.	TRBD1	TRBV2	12	CASIGQGYEQYF	TGTGCCAGCATCGGACAGGGGTACGAGCAGTACTTC
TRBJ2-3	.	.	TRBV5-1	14	CASSDSQGGDTQYF	TGCGCCAGCAGCGATTCCCAGGGGGGAGATACGCAGTATTTT
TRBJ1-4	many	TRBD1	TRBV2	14	CASTLGTGREKLFF	TGTGCCAGCACCCTAGGGACAGGGCGTGAAAAACTGTTTTTT
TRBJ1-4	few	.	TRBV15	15	CATSRDLQLNEKLFF	TGTGCCACCAGCAGAGATCTACAGCTTAATGAAAAACTGTTTTTT